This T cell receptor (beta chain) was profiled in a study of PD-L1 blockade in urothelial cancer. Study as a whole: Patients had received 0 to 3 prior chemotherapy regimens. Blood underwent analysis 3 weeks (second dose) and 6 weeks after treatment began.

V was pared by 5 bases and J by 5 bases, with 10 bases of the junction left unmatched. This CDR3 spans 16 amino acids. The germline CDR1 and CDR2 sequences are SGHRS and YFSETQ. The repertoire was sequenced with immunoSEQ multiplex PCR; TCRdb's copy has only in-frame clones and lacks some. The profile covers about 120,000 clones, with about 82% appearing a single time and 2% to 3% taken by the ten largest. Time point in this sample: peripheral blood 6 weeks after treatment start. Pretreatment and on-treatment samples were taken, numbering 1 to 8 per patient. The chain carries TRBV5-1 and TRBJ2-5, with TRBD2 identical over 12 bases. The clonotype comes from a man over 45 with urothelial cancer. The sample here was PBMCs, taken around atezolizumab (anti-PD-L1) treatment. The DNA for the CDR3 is TGCGCCAGCAGGGACCAGACTAGCGGGAGTTCTGAGACCCAGTACTTC. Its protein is CASRDQTSGSSETQYF.